These T cell receptor beta chains were read from a single sample in a study of long-term antiretroviral therapy in people with HIV. Sequencing used immunoSEQ multiplex PCR; TCRdb keeps in-frame clones, though not all of them. This sample has about 24,000 clones; more than 65% occur once, and the top ten carry 2% to 2.5%. Sequenced here: unsorted PBMCs, sampled 3 years after starting antiretroviral therapy. The receptor source for this set is a man in his fifties with HIV. The CDR3 runs from the conserved cysteine through the conserved F or W. A D gene is named only where the DNA matches it firmly. Clone size is not always given. Where it is, it says once, few, many or a class for expanded clones.

abundance | d_gene | j_gene | v_gene | CDR3aa | CDR3nt
NA | NA | TRBJ1-1 | TRBV29-1 | CSVVKRKLNTEAFF | TGCAGCGTTGTTAAGCGGAAATTGAACACTGAAGCTTTCTTT
NA | NA | TRBJ1-1 | TRBV7-9 | CASSLDLLTEAFF | TGTGCCAGCAGCTTAGATTTGCTGACTGAAGCTTTCTTT
NA | NA | TRBJ2-7 | TRBV2 | CASSEARYEQYF | TGTGCCAGCAGTGAAGCCAGGTACGAGCAGTACTTC
NA | TRBD2 | TRBJ2-6 | TRBV29-1 | CSVEDSSGSLSGANVLTF | TGCAGCGTTGAAGATAGTAGCGGGTCCCTCTCTGGGGCCAACGTCCTGACTTTC
NA | NA | TRBJ2-1 | TRBV11-3 | CASSPGRISYNEQFF | TGTGCCAGCAGCCCCGGACGGATCTCCTACAATGAGCAGTTCTTC
NA | NA | TRBJ2-1 | TRBV28 | CASYGGPSEQFF | TGTGCGAGCTACGGTGGGCCGAGTGAGCAGTTCTTC
once | NA | TRBJ2-5 | TRBV9 | CASSVGGKETQYF | TGTGCCAGCAGCGTAGGAGGGAAAGAGACCCAGTACTTC
NA | TRBD2 | TRBJ2-3 | TRBV5-4 | CASSLGVAGVGPDTQYF | TGTGCCAGCAGCTTGGGAGTTGCGGGAGTAGGTCCAGATACGCAGTATTTT
few | NA | TRBJ1-2 | TRBV7-9 | CASSFGSYGYTF | TGTGCCAGCAGCTTCGGCTCCTATGGCTACACCTTC
NA | NA | TRBJ1-1 | TRBV6-6 | CASSYGNLNTEAFF | TGTGCCAGCAGTTACGGGAATCTGAACACTGAAGCTTTCTTT
NA | NA | TRBJ2-7 | TRBV7-9 | CASSLAGGRYEQYF | TGTGCCAGCAGCTTAGCGGGGGGACGGTACGAGCAGTACTTC
few | NA | TRBJ2-3 | TRBV28 | CASSLWQGLTDTQYF | TGTGCCAGCAGTTTATGGCAGGGCCTCACAGATACGCAGTATTTT
NA | NA | TRBJ2-1 | TRBV5-1 | CASSPTGGEPYNEQFF | TGCGCCAGCAGCCCTACCGGAGGGGAACCCTACAATGAGCAGTTCTTC
NA | NA | TRBJ1-1 | TRBV29-1 | CSAREENRNTEAFF | TGCAGCGCCAGAGAGGAGAATCGGAACACTGAAGCTTTCTTT
NA | NA | TRBJ2-7 | TRBV4-3 | CASSPGRTSYEQYF | TGCGCCAGCAGCCCGGGACGCACTTCCTACGAGCAGTACTTC
NA | NA | TRBJ1-1 | TRBV29-1 | CSCRLGWAAGAFF | TGCAGCTGTCGGCTGGGGTGGGCGGCGGGAGCTTTCTTT
NA | TRBD2 | TRBJ2-1 | TRBV15 | CATSRDLAGEPKKFF | TGTGCCACCAGCAGAGATTTAGCGGGGGAGCCAAAGAAGTTCTTC
NA | NA | TRBJ1-5 | TRBV21-1 | CASTQSDRDRDQPQHF | TGTGCCAGCACCCAGAGCGACAGGGATCGAGATCAGCCCCAGCATTTT
NA | TRBD1 | TRBJ2-7 | TRBV12-5 | CASGPGQGQYEQYF | TGTGCTAGTGGTCCCGGACAGGGGCAATACGAGCAGTACTTC
NA | TRBD1 | TRBJ2-3 | TRBV9 | CASSVGDRGGTDTQYF | TGTGCCAGCAGCGTAGGGGACAGGGGGGGAACAGATACGCAGTATTTT
NA | TRBD1 | TRBJ1-6 | TRBV6-5 | CASRLGQNSPLHF | TGTGCCAGCAGACTGGGACAGAATTCACCCCTCCACTTT
NA | TRBD2 | TRBJ2-3 | TRBV6-5 | CASSYTGGPTDTQYF | TGTGCCAGCAGTTACACGGGGGGGCCCACAGATACGCAGTATTTT
NA | TRBD1 | TRBJ2-1 | TRBV10-3 | CAMGTGVLSEQFF | TGTGCCATGGGAACAGGGGTCCTCTCTGAGCAGTTCTTC
NA | NA | TRBJ2-3 | TRBV12-5 | CASGTGPGRGADTQYF | TGTGCTAGTGGTACGGGGCCGGGCCGTGGGGCAGATACGCAGTATTTT
NA | NA | TRBJ2-7 | TRBV7-2 | CASSRDWGFEQYF | TGTGCCAGCAGCCGAGACTGGGGGTTCGAGCAGTACTTC
NA | TRBD2 | TRBJ2-5 | TRBV5-4 | CASSLKAGGETQYF | TGTGCCAGCAGCTTGAAAGCGGGAGGGGAGACCCAGTACTTC
NA | TRBD1 | TRBJ2-7 | TRBV6-5 | CASRRQGYSYEQYF | TGTGCCAGCAGACGACAGGGGTACTCCTACGAGCAGTACTTC
NA | NA | TRBJ1-2 | TRBV7-9 | CASSIGDPGANYGYTF | TGTGCCAGCAGCATAGGAGACCCGGGGGCCAACTATGGCTACACCTTC
once | TRBD1 | TRBJ1-1 | TRBV5-1 | CASSLRGGVNTEAFF | TGCGCCAGCAGCTTGCGAGGGGGCGTGAACACTGAAGCTTTCTTT